The text below deals with one T cell receptor (beta chain). Antigen: not known. With a J-beta primer mix and a sample-barcoded 5' primer, a second PCR ran roughly 6 to 11 cycles. A 12-random-nucleotide template-switch adaptor tagged each cDNA molecule. TCRdb reanalysed the 5' RACE reads using MiXCR and keeps one entry per CDR3 protein. The repertoire consists of approximately 1,700,000 distinct CDR3 sequences, with 35% to 50% occurring once and the leading ten covering 23%. These data originate in a study of blood T cells in healthy people across ages. Study results and caveats: The fall in TCR beta diversity per million T cells was roughly linear with age.

Every participating donor contributed roughly 11 milliliters of peripheral blood through a draw. Total RNA was isolated from each sample in quantities of at least 6 micrograms. The sequenced sample was blood. The clonotype was recovered from a human donor in good health.

Written as DNA, the CDR3 is TGTGCCAGCAGCCCCCAGCATACAACCCTCCCCAGTGACACTGAAGCTTTCTTT. It is translated as CASSPQHTTLPSDTEAFF. The chain carries TRBV7-2 and TRBJ1-1; D remains ambiguous. CDR3 length equals 18 residues. V gave up 5 bases and J gave up 3 bases, with 25 bases separating them. Germline CDR1 SGHTA, CDR2 FQGNSA.